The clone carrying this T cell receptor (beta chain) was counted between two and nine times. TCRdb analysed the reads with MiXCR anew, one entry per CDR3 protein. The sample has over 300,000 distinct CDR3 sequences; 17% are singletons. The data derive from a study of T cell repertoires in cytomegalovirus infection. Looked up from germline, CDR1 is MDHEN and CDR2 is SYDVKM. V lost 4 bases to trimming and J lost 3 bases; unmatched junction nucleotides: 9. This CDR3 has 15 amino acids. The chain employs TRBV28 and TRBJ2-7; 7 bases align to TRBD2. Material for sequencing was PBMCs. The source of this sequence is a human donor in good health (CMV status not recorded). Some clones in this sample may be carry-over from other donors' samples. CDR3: CASSSPLAGVYEQYF. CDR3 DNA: TGTGCCAGCAGTTCGCCCCTGGCGGGGGTCTACGAGCAGTACTTC.